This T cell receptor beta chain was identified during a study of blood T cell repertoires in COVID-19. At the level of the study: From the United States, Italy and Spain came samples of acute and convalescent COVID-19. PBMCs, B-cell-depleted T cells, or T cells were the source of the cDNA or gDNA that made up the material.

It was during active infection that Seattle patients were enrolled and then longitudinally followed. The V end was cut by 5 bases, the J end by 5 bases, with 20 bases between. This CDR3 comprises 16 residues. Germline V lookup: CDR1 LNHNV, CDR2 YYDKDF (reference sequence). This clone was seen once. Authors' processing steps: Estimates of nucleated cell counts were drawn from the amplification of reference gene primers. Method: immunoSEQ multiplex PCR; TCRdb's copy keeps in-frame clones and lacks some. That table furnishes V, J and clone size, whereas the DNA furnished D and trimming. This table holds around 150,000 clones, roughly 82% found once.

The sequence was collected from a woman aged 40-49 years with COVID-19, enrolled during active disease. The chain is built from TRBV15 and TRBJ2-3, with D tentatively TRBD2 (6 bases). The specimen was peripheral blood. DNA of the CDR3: TGTGCCACCAGCCGAAGGGGACTGCAGCTCGGAGATACGCAGTATTTT. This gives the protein CATSRRGLQLGDTQYF.